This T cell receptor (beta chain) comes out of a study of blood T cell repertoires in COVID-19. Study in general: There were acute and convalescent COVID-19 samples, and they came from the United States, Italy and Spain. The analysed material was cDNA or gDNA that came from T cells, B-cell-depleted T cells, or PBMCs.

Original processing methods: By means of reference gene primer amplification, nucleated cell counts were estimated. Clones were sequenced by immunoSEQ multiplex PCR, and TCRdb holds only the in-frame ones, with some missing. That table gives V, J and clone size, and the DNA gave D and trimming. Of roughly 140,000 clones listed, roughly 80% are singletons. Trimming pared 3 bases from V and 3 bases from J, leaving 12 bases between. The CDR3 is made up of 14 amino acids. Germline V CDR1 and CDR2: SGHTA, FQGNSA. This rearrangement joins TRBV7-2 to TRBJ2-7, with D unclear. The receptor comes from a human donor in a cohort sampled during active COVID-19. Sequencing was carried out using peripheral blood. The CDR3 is CASSLNPSYYEQYF. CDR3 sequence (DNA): TGTGCCAGCAGCTTGAACCCGAGTTACTACGAGCAGTACTTC.